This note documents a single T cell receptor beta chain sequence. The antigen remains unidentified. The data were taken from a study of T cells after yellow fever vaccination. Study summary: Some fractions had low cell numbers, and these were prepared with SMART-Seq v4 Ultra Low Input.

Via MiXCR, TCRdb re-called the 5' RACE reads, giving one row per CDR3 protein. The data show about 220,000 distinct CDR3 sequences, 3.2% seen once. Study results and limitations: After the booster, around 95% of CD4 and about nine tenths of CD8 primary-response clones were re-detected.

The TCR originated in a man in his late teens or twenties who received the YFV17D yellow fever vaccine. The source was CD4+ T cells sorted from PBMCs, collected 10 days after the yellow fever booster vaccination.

CDR3 protein: CASSLVITGIQYF. CDR3 bases: TGTGCCAGCAGCTTGGTGATTACCGGCATTCAGTACTTC. V usage is TRBV5-5 and J usage is TRBJ2-4; no definite D call. The CDR3 has 13 amino acids. The germline V and J ends were trimmed by 0 bases and 9 bases, with 10 bases remaining between them. Germline-derived CDR1 and CDR2 are SGHKS and YYEKEE (reference sequence).